This TCR beta chain was sequenced in a study of cytomegalovirus exposure and HLA in healthy donors. Assay: immunoSEQ multiplex PCR; the TCRdb copy retains only in-frame clones and omits some. The table shows roughly 90,000 clones, with 85% occurring only once. This CDR3 has 15 amino acids. J lost 3 bases, V lost 7 bases, and 6 bases had no gene match. Germline CDR1 MNHEY, CDR2 SMNVEV (reference sequence). The chain employs TRBV27 and TRBJ2-2, with 9 bases matching TRBD1. The clonotype originates from a man between 18 and 29 years old in good health and CMV-seropositive. The source material was PBMCs. Here the CDR3 reads CASTGGTGYTGELFF. In DNA, the CDR3 is TGTGCCAGCACCGGCGGGACAGGGTACACCGGGGAGCTGTTTTTT.